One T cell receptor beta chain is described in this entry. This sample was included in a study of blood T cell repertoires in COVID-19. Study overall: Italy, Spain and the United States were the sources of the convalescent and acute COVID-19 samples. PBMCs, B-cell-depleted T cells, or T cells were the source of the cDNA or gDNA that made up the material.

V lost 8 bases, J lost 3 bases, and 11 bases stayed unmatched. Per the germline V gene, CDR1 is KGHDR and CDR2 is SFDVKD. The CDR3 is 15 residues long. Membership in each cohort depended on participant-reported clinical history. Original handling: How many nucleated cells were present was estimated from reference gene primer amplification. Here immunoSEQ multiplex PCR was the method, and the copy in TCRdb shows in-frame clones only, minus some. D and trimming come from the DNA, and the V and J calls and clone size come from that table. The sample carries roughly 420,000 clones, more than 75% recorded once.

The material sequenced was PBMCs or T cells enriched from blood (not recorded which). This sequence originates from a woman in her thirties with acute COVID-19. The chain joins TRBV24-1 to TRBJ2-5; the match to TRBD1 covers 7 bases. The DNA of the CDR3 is TGTGCCACCAAGCCGGGACAGAAAATTAAAGAGACCCAGTACTTC. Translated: CATKPGQKIKETQYF.